The subject of this entry is one TCR beta chain. As yet, its antigen is unknown. Time point noted: week 11, during vaccination. Alongside topical imiquimod, each dose of vaccine comprised 300 ug of mutant IDH1 20-mer peptide. The data were taken from a study of a mutant IDH1 vaccine in newly diagnosed glioma. Overall study: During weeks 1, 3, 5, 7, 11, 15, 19 and 23, patients received eight vaccinations. Averaging around 42 years of age, treated patients were about 60% male and approximately 38% female.

The CDR3 sequence is 12 residues long. Trimming took 3 bases from V and 6 from J, leaving 8 bases between them. Germline V gene data show CDR1 as MDHEN and CDR2 as SYDVKM. Using immunoSEQ multiplex PCR, the repertoire was profiled, and TCRdb retains in-frame clones only, with some absent. Of fewer than 70,000 clones listed, approximately 84% were seen once; the top ten hold about 3.7%. This TCR derives from a man aged 30 to 45 with glioma. This chain uses TRBV28 with TRBJ1-2; D is undetermined. The source material was PBMCs, sampled from a glioma patient whose treatment included an IDH1 peptide vaccine. The CDR3 reads CASSFRDNGYTF. The CDR3 DNA reads as TGTGCCAGCAGTTTCCGCGATAATGGCTACACCTTC.